This T cell receptor (beta chain) was captured in a study of T cell responses to AZD1222 COVID-19 vaccine. Study-level results: Spike was spanned by vaccine-associated CD4 TCRs, with dominance at 160-218 and 743-854. Repertoires were sampled only after the peak T cell response.

Concerning this clone itself: Antigen unknown.

Clones were sequenced by immunoSEQ multiplex PCR, and TCRdb holds only the in-frame ones, with some missing. Altogether tens of thousands of clones are present, 80% being singletons, with the ten largest covering 20% to 25%. The TCR was taken from an adult in good health. The specimen comprised peripheral blood, sampled on day 0 of AZD1222 vaccination.

In DNA form, the CDR3 reads TGTGCCAGCTGGGAGGTTAACTATGGCTACACCTTC. Amino acid sequence: CASWEVNYGYTF. The chain carries TRBV12-3 or TRBV12-4 and TRBJ1-2; D is undetermined. This CDR3 comprises 12 residues. Trimming cost V 8 bases and J 1 base, with 8 bases left between them.